The 27 T cell receptor beta chains in this list originate from one sample, sequenced in a study of early T cells in non-severe SARS-CoV-2 infection. TCRdb passed the 5' RACE reads through MiXCR, listing each CDR3 protein once. The profile covers around 60,000 distinct CDR3 sequences, with around 13% appearing a single time and around 4% taken by the ten largest. The source material was whole blood. The receptors here all came from an adult who was a healthcare worker with PCR-confirmed SARS-CoV-2 infection or an uninfected control (not recorded which).

At least ten counts were recorded for this clonotype. One end of the junction is discordant with germline, which a read error may explain. J is TRBJ1-5 and V is TRBV11-2; 7 nucleotides align to TRBD1. The V gene's germline CDR1 is SGHAT and CDR2 FQNNGV. The CDR3 covers 15 residues. CDR3 sequence reads: CASSRGTVSDQPQHF. CDR3 bases: TGTGCCAGCAGCCGAGGGACAGTTAGCGATCAGCCCCAGCATTTT. Based on the CDR3 plus reference TRBV11-2 and TRBJ1-5, the full variable domain is EAGVAQSPRYKIIEKRQSVAFWCNPISGHATLYWYQQILGQGPKLLIQFQNNGVVDDSQLPKDRFSAERLKGVDSTLKIQPAKLEDSAVYLCASSRGTVSDQPQHFGDGTRLSIL.

This clonotype was counted ten times or more. The chain carries TRBV7-9 and TRBJ1-6; D ambiguous. CDR3 size: 13 residues. V was shortened by 2 bases and J by 5 bases, with 4 bases between the two germline ends. The germline V gene encodes CDR1 SEHNR and CDR2 FQNEAQ (reference sequence). DNA of the CDR3: TGTGCCAGCAGCTTAATGCATAATTCACCCCTCCACTTT. Residues: CASSLMHNSPLHF.

The sample holds a few counts of this clonotype. The V gene is TRBV7-2, the J gene TRBJ1-4; D ambiguous. Looked up from germline, CDR1 is SGHTA and CDR2 is FQGNSA. The V gene lost 1 base and the J gene lost 2 bases, with 8 bases spanning the gap. This CDR3 region has 15 residues. The CDR3 DNA is TGTGCCAGCAGCTTAGGCTGGCAGACTAATGAAAAACTGTTTTTT. Amino acids: CASSLGWQTNEKLFF.

This clonotype was picked up many times. The V gene is TRBV6-2 or TRBV6-3, the J gene TRBJ1-5; D is possibly TRBD1 (5 bases). CDR3 length equals 14 residues. V lost 6 bases to trimming and J lost 6 bases, with 15 bases between them. Per germline, CDR1 MNHEY and CDR2 SVGEGT. In DNA form, the CDR3 reads TGTGCCAGCAGCCACGGGGGTGACAGTCAGCCCCAGCATTTT. This codes for CASSHGGDSQPQHF.

This clonotype was picked up a small number of times. The chain has TRBV20-1 and TRBJ2-5; D remains ambiguous. Germline lookup yields CDR1 DFQATT and CDR2 SNEGSKA (reference sequence). CDR3 size: 11 residues. V lost 0 bases, J lost 6 bases, and 5 bases lay in between. The CDR3 region has the DNA TGCAGTGCTAGAGATCGCCAGACCCAGTACTTC. Its protein is CSARDRQTQYF.

V and J are TRBV29-1 and TRBJ2-7; TRBD2 aligns across 9 bases. CDR3 length: 14 residues. J gave up 4 bases and V 2 bases, and 6 bases lay outside the gene matches. Germline CDR1 is SQVTM and CDR2 is ANQGSEA. The CDR3 loop is CSVELLAGRYEQYF. In DNA, the CDR3 is TGCAGCGTTGAATTGCTAGCGGGGAGATACGAGCAGTACTTC.

This clonotype was seen at least ten times. This rearrangement joins TRBV5-8 to TRBJ1-6; no clear D. Germline CDR1 and CDR2: SGHTS and YDEGEE. The CDR3 runs 16 residues. Trimming left V 4 bases short and J 5 bases short, with 16 bases between. CDR3 coding DNA: TGTGCCAGCAGCCGCCCCTACAGAGCCCATAATTCACCCCTCCACTTT. Protein: CASSRPYRAHNSPLHF.

This clonotype was seen a handful of times. A junction boundary mismatches the germline segment, possibly from a read error. The chain links TRBV12-3 or TRBV12-4 to TRBJ2-7; TRBD1 might be the D (6 bases). The CDR3 runs 12 residues. CDR3 DNA sequence: TGTGCCAGCAGTCTCATAGGACAGACTATCTATTTC. Translation gives CASSLIGQTIYF.

V and J are TRBV20-1 and TRBJ2-1, with 15 bases matching TRBD2. Germline-derived CDR1 and CDR2 are DFQATT and SNEGSKA (reference sequence). V dropped 1 base and J dropped 7; count of bases not matched to a gene: 8. This CDR3 spans 17 amino acids. The CDR3 loop reads CSARVVSGTSGGNEQFF. Here the CDR3 DNA reads TGCAGTGCTAGAGTCGTTTCTGGGACTAGCGGGGGGAATGAGCAGTTCTTC.

This clonotype was recorded many times. This chain uses TRBV9 with TRBJ2-5; D possibly corresponds to TRBD2 (6 bases). Per the germline V gene, CDR1 is SGDLS and CDR2 is YYNGEE. CDR3 length: 16 residues. Trimming took off 1 base at V and 4 bases at J, with 17 bases between the two ends. Here the CDR3 reads CASSVQDGQGGETQYF. CDR3 DNA: TGTGCCAGCAGCGTACAGGATGGCCAGGGAGGAGAGACCCAGTACTTC.

This clonotype has at least ten counts. The chain recombines TRBV29-1 with TRBJ1-5; 8 bases are a match to TRBD1. This CDR3 has 13 amino acids. Looked up from germline, CDR1 is SQVTM and CDR2 is ANQGSEA. The J segment lost 6 bases and the V segment lost 5 bases, leaving 6 bases of the junction unmatched. In DNA, the CDR3 is TGCAGCGTTCCAGGGGGCTTAGGTCAGCCCCAGCATTTT. This codes for CSVPGGLGQPQHF. Full variable domain (missing parts from reference TRBV29-1 and TRBJ1-5): SAVISQKPSRDICQRGTSLTIQCQVDSQVTMMFWYRQQPGQSLTLIATANQGSEATYESGFVIDKFPISRPNLTFSTLTVSNMSPEDSSIYLCSVPGGLGQPQHFGDGTRLSIL.

There are a few counts of this clonotype. This chain uses TRBV30 with TRBJ1-2, with a tentative D call TRBD1 (5 bases). CDR1 GTSNPN and CDR2 SVGIG come from the germline V gene (reference sequence). Trimming left V 1 base short and J 6 bases short, with 9 bases between. The CDR3 extends over 12 amino acids. The CDR3 spells CAWSEGRDGYTF. The DNA of the CDR3 is TGTGCCTGGAGTGAGGGCAGGGATGGCTACACCTTC. The whole variable domain, filled in from reference TRBV30 and TRBJ1-2, reads SQTIHQWPATLVQPVGSPLSLECTVEGTSNPNLYWYRQAAGRGLQLLFYSVGIGQISSEVPQNLSASRPQDRQFILSSKKLLLSDSGFYLCAWSEGRDGYTFGSGTRLTVV.

The gene calls are TRBV10-3 and TRBJ2-1; 11 positions match TRBD2. Germline trimming cut 9 bases from V and 4 bases from J; bases unmatched to any gene: 8. The CDR3 is 15 residues long. Germline V CDR1 and CDR2: ENHRY, SYGVKD. For the CDR3, the DNA is TGTGCCATTCAGAGCAGGACTAGCGGGTACAATGAGCAGTTCTTC. Protein sequence: CAIQSRTSGYNEQFF.

This clonotype was recorded many times. The chain is built from TRBV7-2 and TRBJ1-1; 9 nucleotides align to TRBD1. Unmatched junction bases numbered 6, after V lost 4 bases and J lost 6 bases. Germline V gene sequence: CDR1 SGHTA, CDR2 FQGNSA. This CDR3 spans 14 amino acids. For the CDR3, the DNA is TGTGCCAGCAGCTCGACAGGGGGGAGCGCTGAAGCTTTCTTT. Protein: CASSSTGGSAEAFF.

This clonotype is medium-sized in the sample. The chain employs TRBV6-6 and TRBJ1-2; 12 bases line up with TRBD1. V lost 2 bases, J lost 4 bases, and 8 bases stayed unmatched. This CDR3 has 17 residues. Germline CDR1 reads MNHNY; CDR2 reads SVGAGI (reference sequence). The CDR3 spells CASSYTGTGGGVYGYTF. Written as DNA, the CDR3 is TGTGCCAGCAGTTACACCGGGACAGGGGGCGGTGTCTATGGCTACACCTTC.

This chain joins TRBV5-6 and TRBJ2-1, with 9 bases that match TRBD1. Trimming took 3 bases from V and 0 from J; bases not matched to a gene: 4. There are 16 residues in the CDR3. Germline values: CDR1 SGHDT, CDR2 YYEEEE. The CDR3 loop reads CASSWGQGYSYNEQFF. CDR3 nucleotides: TGTGCCAGCAGCTGGGGACAGGGTTACTCCTACAATGAGCAGTTCTTC.

This clonotype was seen only a few times. The chain carries TRBV29-1 and TRBJ1-3; the D is unclear. The V end was cut by 7 bases, the J end by 2 bases, with 15 bases between. The germline V gene encodes CDR1 SQVTM and CDR2 ANQGSEA. The CDR3 totals 14 residues. DNA of the CDR3: TGCAGCGCTAAGCCAACCCAAACTGGAAACACCATATATTTT. This translates into CSAKPTQTGNTIYF. The variable domain in full, with the rest retrieved from reference TRBV29-1 and TRBJ1-3, is SAVISQKPSRDICQRGTSLTIQCQVDSQVTMMFWYRQQPGQSLTLIATANQGSEATYESGFVIDKFPISRPNLTFSTLTVSNMSPEDSSIYLCSAKPTQTGNTIYFGEGSWLTVV.

This clonotype showed up many times. The chain couples TRBV6-2 or TRBV6-3 to TRBJ1-1; possibly TRBD1 for D (5 bases). Trimming took 6 bases from V and 4 from J, leaving 15 bases between them. CDR3 length: 14 amino acids. Germline V gene sequence: CDR1 MNHEY, CDR2 SVGEGT. The chain's CDR3 is CASSARVGGTEAFF. CDR3 sequence (DNA): TGTGCCAGCAGCGCCAGGGTCGGCGGCACTGAAGCTTTCTTT.

For this clonotype: A read error is possible here, since a much larger clone lies one base away. This chain uses TRBV7-6 with TRBJ2-3; TRBD2 aligns across 11 bases. The CDR3 extends over 16 amino acids. Germline loops: CDR1 SGHVS, CDR2 FNYEAQ. CDR3 bases: TGTGTCAGCAGCTTATTAATTAGCGGGGGGGTAGATACGCAGTATTTT. Translation: CVSSLLISGGVDTQYF.

This chain connects TRBV6-5 to TRBJ1-5; the match to TRBD1 covers 8 bases. J was trimmed by 5 bases and V by 6 bases; bases with no gene match: 6. The CDR3 is 14 amino acids. Germline V gene sequence: CDR1 MNHEY, CDR2 SVGAGI. The CDR3 spells CASRGVTGDQPQHF. DNA of the CDR3: TGTGCCAGCAGGGGCGTGACAGGGGATCAGCCCCAGCATTTT.

The rearrangement uses TRBV25-1 and TRBJ2-5; D uncertain. Trimming removed 7 bases from V and 5 bases from J, with 8 bases in between. The CDR3 totals 11 residues. Looked up from germline, CDR1 is MGHDK and CDR2 is SYGVNS. The CDR3 bases are TGTGCCAGCACTTGGGATGAGACCCAGTACTTC. Translated, it gives CASTWDETQYF.

The V and J genes are TRBV7-6 and TRBJ2-3; TRBD2 agrees at 10 bases. The CDR3 has 17 amino acids. Germline CDR1 reads SGHVS; CDR2 reads FNYEAQ. V lost 2 bases to trimming and J lost 2 bases; unmatched junction nucleotides: 7. This CDR3 reads CASSLKASGGVTDTQYF. In DNA form, the CDR3 reads TGTGCCAGCAGCTTAAAGGCTAGCGGGGGAGTCACAGATACGCAGTATTTT.

In its sample, this clonotype was seen a few times. This rearrangement joins TRBV7-8 to TRBJ2-2, with D perhaps TRBD1 or TRBD2 (5 bases each). V dropped 4 bases and J dropped 7 bases, with 7 bases sitting between them. The CDR3 length is 12 residues. Germline V gene data show CDR1 as SGHVS and CDR2 as FQNEAQ. The chain's CDR3 is CASSWGRGELFF. The CDR3 DNA reads as TGTGCCAGCAGCTGGGGACGCGGGGAGCTGTTTTTT.

The J gene is TRBJ1-2, the V gene TRBV7-8; no definite D call. This CDR3 spans 13 amino acids. Trimming took off 1 base at V and 0 bases at J, with 3 bases between the two ends. Germline assignment: CDR1 SGHVS and CDR2 FQNEAQ. CDR3 sequence reads: CASSLGANYGYTF. The DNA of the CDR3 is TGTGCCAGCAGCTTAGGAGCTAACTATGGCTACACCTTC.

The CDR3 nucleotides read TGTGCCAGCAGTTCCGGTACCAACAATGAGCAGTTCTTC. Translating gives CASSSGTNNEQFF. The chain carries TRBV12-3 or TRBV12-4 and TRBJ2-1, with no clear D. Trimming took off 4 bases at V and 5 bases at J, with 9 bases between the two ends. The CDR3 sequence is 13 residues long.

The chain recombines TRBV20-1 with TRBJ2-5; TRBD1 aligns across 10 bases. The ends lost 6 bases at V and 12 bases at J; junction bases unmatched: 13. Germline lookup yields CDR1 DFQATT and CDR2 SNEGSKA (reference sequence). The CDR3 covers 13 residues. The CDR3 region is CSADPGQGRREYF. The CDR3 DNA is TGCAGTGCCGACCCGGGACAGGGGCGACGTGAGTACTTC.

The chain has TRBV21-1 and TRBJ2-7; the table gives TRBD1 as D, unverified against the DNA. TRBV21-1 is a recognized pseudogene. The CDR3 runs 14 residues. CDR3: CASSSGADGYEQYF. CDR3 nucleotide sequence: TGTGCCAGCAGCTCGGGGGCTGACGGCTACGAGCAGTACTTC.